This TCR beta chain appears in the sequencing data of a study of cytotoxic CD8 clonotypes in ibrutinib-treated CLL. For the study at large: Productive templates averaged around 260,000 per sample, and productive rearrangements about 89,000. Study-wide findings and caveats: Clonality, elevated at ibrutinib response, dropped back toward baseline at progression. Clonality at baseline surpassed age-matched healthy donors and tracked circulating CD8+ T-cell counts.

The CDR3 totals 11 residues. CDR1 is PRHDT and CDR2 is FYEKMQ in the germline V gene (reference sequence). V was trimmed by 5 bases and J by 8 bases, leaving 9 bases between them. On this clone: Antigen unknown.

Deep sequencing aimed at 1 in 200,000 to 1 in 1 million T cells' resolution. This table comes from immunoSEQ multiplex PCR, and its TCRdb copy is limited to in-frame clones, with some not included. The sample carries some 47,000 clones, roughly 63% recorded once. This receptor was obtained from a human donor with chronic lymphocytic leukemia. Source: PBMCs, taken after 24 months of ibrutinib treatment. This chain uses TRBV13 with TRBJ1-1; D is unresolved. In DNA form, the CDR3 reads TGTGCCAGCAGCGCTCGCGTAGAAGCTTTCTTT. It codes for CASSARVEAFF. The whole variable domain, remainder taken from reference TRBV13 and TRBJ1-1, is AAGVIQSPRHLIKEKRETATLKCYPIPRHDTVYWYQQGPGQDPQFLISFYEKMQSDKGSIPDRFSAQQFSDYHSELNMSSLELGDSALYFCASSARVEAFFGQGTRLTVV.